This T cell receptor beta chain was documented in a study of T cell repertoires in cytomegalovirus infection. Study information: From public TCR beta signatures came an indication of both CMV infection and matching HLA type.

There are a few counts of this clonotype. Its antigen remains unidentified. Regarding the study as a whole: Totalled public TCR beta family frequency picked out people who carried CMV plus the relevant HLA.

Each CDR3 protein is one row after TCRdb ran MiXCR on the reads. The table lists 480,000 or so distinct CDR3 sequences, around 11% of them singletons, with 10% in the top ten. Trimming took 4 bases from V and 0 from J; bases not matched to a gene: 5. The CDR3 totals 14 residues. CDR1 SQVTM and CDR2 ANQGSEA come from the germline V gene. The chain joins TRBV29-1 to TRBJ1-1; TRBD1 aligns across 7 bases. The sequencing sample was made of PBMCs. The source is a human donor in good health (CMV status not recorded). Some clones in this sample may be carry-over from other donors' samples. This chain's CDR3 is CSVARTGVNTEAFF. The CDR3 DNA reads TGCAGCGTTGCCCGAACAGGGGTGAACACTGAAGCTTTCTTT.